Presented here are 10 T cell receptor beta chains from one specimen sequenced in a study of regulatory T cells in long-lasting Graves disease (TCRdb year 2021). Explained via the paper, the time point label denotes: newly diagnosed GD, antithyroid drugs for less than 3 months. For both TCR sequencing and RNA sequencing, RNA was extracted from PBMCs in TRIzol. Library generation was performed with multiplex PCR. The sequencer was an Illumina HiSeq 4000. CDR3 regions were amplified by Arm-PCR with iRepertoire HTBI primers to construct TCR beta libraries. The public reads were reanalyzed by TCRdb: fastp trimming at Q25, MiXCR alignment, in-frame beta chains only. One record per CDR3 amino acid sequence lists the most common genes and DNA. This sample is represented by about 620,000 distinct CDR3 sequences; under 20% of them were singletons. The ten largest clones take up about 18% of the sample. The same sample was also used in a study of T cells in Graves' hyperthyroidism and ophthalmopathy.

This material consisted of peripheral blood mononuclear cells (PBMCs), taken at new diagnosis, from a patient treated with antithyroid drugs. The source is a woman aged 25 to 39 with Graves disease. Donor details come from another sample of the same person, matched by shared clones.

The chain joins TRBV13 to TRBJ2-7, with TRBD1 matching over 8 bases. J gave up 6 bases and V 5 bases, and 9 bases lay outside the gene matches. Germline V gene data show CDR1 as PRHDT and CDR2 as FYEKMQ (reference sequence). The CDR3 sequence is 14 residues long. As DNA, the CDR3 is TGTGCCAGCAGCCTATGGACAGGGAAATTCGAGCAGTACTTC. Its translation is CASSLWTGKFEQYF.

The V gene is TRBV27, the J gene TRBJ1-4; 9 nucleotides match TRBD1. The CDR3 runs to 15 residues. V shed 3 bases and J 8 bases; nucleotides not matched to a gene: 7. Per germline, CDR1 MNHEY and CDR2 SMNVEV (reference sequence). CDR3: CASSLAGQGREKLFF. The CDR3, as DNA: TGTGCCAGCAGTTTGGCGGGACAGGGAAGAGAAAAACTGTTTTTT.

V and J are TRBV28 and TRBJ1-1; D unclear. This CDR3 spans 14 amino acids. Germline V gene data show CDR1 as MDHEN and CDR2 as SYDVKM. Trimming cost V 7 bases and J 0 bases, with 12 bases left between them. Here the CDR3 reads CASIDGAMNTEAFF. The CDR3 coding sequence is TGTGCCAGCATCGACGGAGCCATGAACACTGAAGCTTTCTTT.

This clonotype was counted at least ten times. The chain is built from TRBV28 and TRBJ1-5, with 7 bases matching TRBD1. CDR3 length: 16 residues. Germline-derived CDR1 and CDR2 are MDHEN and SYDVKM. J was trimmed by 11 bases and V by 1 base; bases with no gene match: 14. In DNA form, the CDR3 reads TGTGCCAGCAGTTTATATGCACCGGGACAGACCTTGTCCCAGCATTTT. This sequence encodes CASSLYAPGQTLSQHF.

This chain links TRBV20-1 with TRBJ2-6, with 8 bases fitting TRBD1. The CDR3 has 20 residues. Germline CDR1 DFQATT, CDR2 SNEGSKA (reference sequence). Trimming removed 2 bases from V and 3 bases from J; junction bases left unmatched: 18. This chain's CDR3 is CSARKGLTGDPLIGANVLTF. The CDR3 coding sequence is TGCAGTGCTAGAAAGGGTCTGACAGGGGACCCCTTGATTGGGGCCAACGTCCTGACTTTC.

The chain couples TRBV19 to TRBJ2-5; D uncertain. V gave up 4 bases and J gave up 2 bases, with 23 bases separating them. CDR3 length: 18 amino acids. The germline CDR1 and CDR2 sequences are LNHDA and SQIVND (reference sequence). The CDR3 sequence: CASSTRRSTLAQQETQYF. The CDR3 nucleotides read TGTGCCAGTAGTACTCGCAGGTCGACTCTGGCCCAACAAGAGACCCAGTACTTC.

This clonotype was seen at least ten times. This chain connects TRBV6-1 to TRBJ2-1, with TRBD1 identical over 7 bases. With V trimmed by 7 bases and J by 6 bases, 12 bases remained unmatched. Germline V gene lookup returns CDR1 MNHNS and CDR2 SASEGT. The CDR3 length is 15 residues. CDR3 DNA sequence: TGTGCCAGCACCCAGCTGGAGGACAGGTTCAATGAGCAGTTCTTC. It is translated as CASTQLEDRFNEQFF.

A few counts support this clonotype. The chain has TRBV30 and TRBJ2-7, with D unresolved. Germline V lookup: CDR1 GTSNPN, CDR2 SVGIG (reference sequence). The ends were cut back, 1 base at V and 7 bases at J, with 8 bases in the middle. The CDR3 totals 11 residues. CDR3 in DNA: TGTGCCTGGAGTGGAGGTCTTGAGCAGTACTTC. Protein sequence: CAWSGGLEQYF.

This chain uses TRBV20-1 with TRBJ2-3; 9 nucleotides line up with TRBD2. V shed 0 bases, J shed 4 bases, and the junction held 11 bases outside the gene matches. Germline CDR1 reads DFQATT; CDR2 reads SNEGSKA (reference sequence). The CDR3 is made up of 17 amino acids. CDR3 in amino acids: CSARDFTAGGHADTQYF. CDR3 in DNA: TGCAGTGCTAGAGATTTCACGGCGGGAGGGCACGCAGATACGCAGTATTTT.

This chain joins TRBV24-1 and TRBJ2-7; D remains ambiguous. The ends were cut back, 5 bases at V and 5 bases at J, with 9 bases in the middle. The germline V gene has CDR1 KGHDR and CDR2 SFDVKD. The CDR3 has 12 residues. Here the CDR3 reads CATSAGNDEQYF. In nucleotides, the CDR3 is TGTGCCACCAGTGCTGGGAACGACGAGCAGTACTTC.